Many counts were recorded for the clone carrying this T cell receptor (beta chain). This specimen comes from a study of T-cell reconstitution after alpha-beta-depleted transplantation in children. Germline V gives CDR1 SQVTM, CDR2 ANQGSEA. Between the trimmed V and J ends, which lost 7 bases and 1 base, there was a span of 15 bases. The CDR3 is 14 residues long. TCRbeta library construction was performed incorporating unique molecular identifiers. TCRdb re-called the PCR reads through MiXCR, storing one row per CDR3 protein. This repertoire shows about 600,000 distinct CDR3 sequences, about 10% found once; its top ten account for 4%.

The input for sequencing was PBMCs from the stem cell graft donor, taken from the stem cell graft. The gene calls are TRBV29-1 and TRBJ2-3, with D perhaps matching TRBD1 or TRBD2 (5 bases each). The sequence derives from a human donor who donated a stem cell graft to a child with acute myeloid leukemia. In DNA form, the CDR3 reads TGCAGCGCCCCCCCGGGACCTCGCACAGATACGCAGTATTTT. Protein product: CSAPPGPRTDTQYF.